These 17 T cell receptor beta chains were all obtained from the same sample, sequenced in a study of T cells in localized non-small cell lung cancer. TCRdb's copy holds only in-frame clones and misses some; the assay was immunoSEQ multiplex PCR. Here the sample spans roughly 3,000 clones, about 27% being singletons. The specimen was normal lung tissue next to the tumor, collected before any cancer treatment. All receptors come from a woman aged 40 to 75 with stage II squamous cell lung carcinoma.

The V gene is TRBV28, the J gene TRBJ1-2; 7 bases line up with TRBD1. This CDR3 contains 14 residues. Germline CDR1 and CDR2: MDHEN and SYDVKM. Germline trimming cut 4 bases from V and 5 bases from J; bases unmatched to any gene: 7. The CDR3 spells CASSYTGAGYGYTF. The CDR3 DNA is TGTGCCAGCAGTTACACAGGGGCAGGGTATGGCTACACCTTC.

The rearrangement joins TRBV19 to TRBJ2-7, with 7 bases fitting TRBD2. The V gene's germline CDR1 is LNHDA and CDR2 SQIVND (reference sequence). The CDR3 loop spans 14 amino acids. Trimming cost V 8 bases and J 3 bases; bases outside gene matches: 10. The CDR3 reads CASSGGGAVYEQYF. CDR3 coding DNA: TGTGCCAGTTCCGGGGGAGGGGCCGTCTACGAGCAGTACTTC.

V gene TRBV11-3 combines with J gene TRBJ1-2; 7 nucleotides line up with TRBD1. Germline values: CDR1 SGHNT, CDR2 YENEEA. Unmatched junction bases numbered 7, after V lost 4 bases and J lost 5 bases. This CDR3 is 14 amino acids long. The CDR3 DNA follows: TGTGCCAGCAGCTCCACAGGGGAGCCGTATGGCTACACCTTC. This codes for CASSSTGEPYGYTF.

A few counts support this clone. This rearrangement joins TRBV6-8 to TRBJ2-3; 12 bases map to TRBD2. This CDR3 has 15 amino acids. Germline lookup yields CDR1 MNHGY and CDR2 SAAAGT. V lost 6 bases and J lost 4; bases outside the gene matches: 5. CDR3 nucleotide sequence: TGTGCCAGCAGCCCCCTAGCGGGAGGGCCAGATACGCAGTATTTT. Residues: CASSPLAGGPDTQYF.

This clone came up a few times. The gene calls are TRBV6-8 and TRBJ2-1; 12 bases line up with TRBD2. Trimming removed 7 bases from V and 0 bases from J; junction bases left unmatched: 16. Germline CDR1 reads MNHGY; CDR2 reads SAAAGT. This CDR3 region has 20 residues. CDR3 bases: TGTGCCAGCATAGTCGGGACTAGCGGGCGCCTCGTCCCCTCCTACAATGAGCAGTTCTTC. It encodes CASIVGTSGRLVPSYNEQFF.

The chain carries TRBV15 and TRBJ2-2; 11 nucleotides line up with TRBD2. V lost 1 base and J lost 6; bases outside the gene matches: 16. The length of the CDR3 is 20 residues. Germline loops: CDR1 LNHNV, CDR2 YYDKDF (reference sequence). CDR3 sequence (DNA): TGTGCCACCAGCAGAGCCCCTTTCACTAGCGGGAGATTGGGTGCCGGGGAGCTGTTTTTT. This encodes CATSRAPFTSGRLGAGELFF.

The chain couples TRBV11-3 to TRBJ2-2; D is possibly TRBD2 (6 bases). The CDR3 is 14 residues long. Germline V lookup: CDR1 SGHNT, CDR2 YENEEA. V was cut by 3 bases and J by 8 bases, with 13 bases left in between. For the CDR3, the DNA is TGTGCCAGCAGCTTTTCACCCCGGGGGGGGGAGCTGTTTTTT. This sequence encodes CASSFSPRGGELFF. Looking up the rest from reference TRBV11-3 and TRBJ2-2 gives the full variable domain: EAGVVQSPRYKIIEKKQPVAFWCNPISGHNTLYWYLQNLGQGPELLIRYENEEAVDDSQLPKDRFSAERLKGVDSTLKIQPAELGDSAVYLCASSFSPRGGELFFGEGSRLTVL.

The rearrangement links TRBV25-1 to TRBJ2-7, with TRBD1 matching 8 bases. CDR1 MGHDK and CDR2 SYGVNS come from the germline V gene. With V trimmed by 5 bases and J by 4 bases, 13 bases remained unmatched. The CDR3 is 16 amino acids. The chain's CDR3 is CASSSTRLTGAYEQYF. In DNA form, the CDR3 reads TGTGCCAGCAGTTCAACTCGCCTGACAGGGGCGTACGAGCAGTACTTC.

The rearrangement uses TRBV29-1 and TRBJ1-1; D perhaps matches TRBD1 (5 bases). Between the trimmed V and J ends, which lost 6 bases and 2 bases, there was a span of 13 bases. The CDR3 totals 13 residues. Germline values: CDR1 SQVTM, CDR2 ANQGSEA. The CDR3 DNA reads as TGCAGCGTGGGGGAACAGGCAAACACTGAAGCTTTCTTT. Translation gives CSVGEQANTEAFF.

The chain links TRBV18 to TRBJ2-6, with 7 bases lining up with TRBD1. The germline CDR1 and CDR2 sequences are KGHSH and LQKENI. V dropped 3 bases and J dropped 4; count of bases not matched to a gene: 6. The CDR3 contains 16 residues. The CDR3 loop is CASSPMGQSGANVLTF. The CDR3 coding sequence is TGTGCCAGCTCACCCATGGGACAGTCAGGGGCCAACGTCCTGACTTTC.

This chain links TRBV14 with TRBJ2-2; D call uncertain. Trimming cost V 2 bases and J 3 bases, with 7 bases left between them. This CDR3 contains 14 residues. Germline-derived CDR1 and CDR2 are SGHDN and FVKESK. The CDR3: CASSQLPDTGELFF. The CDR3 DNA reads as TGTGCCAGCAGCCAACTTCCGGACACCGGGGAGCTGTTTTTT.

The chain links TRBV14 to TRBJ2-1, with D tentatively TRBD1 (8 bases). CDR1 and CDR2 from the germline V gene are SGHDN and FVKESK. The CDR3 extends over 16 amino acids. V was shortened by 5 bases and J by 6 bases, with 20 bases between the two germline ends. CDR3 bases: TGTGCCAGCAGCTACAGGGGGGGAAGGTTGGGCAATGAGCAGTTCTTC. This gives the protein CASSYRGGRLGNEQFF. The whole variable domain, filled in from reference TRBV14 and TRBJ2-1, reads EAGVTQFPSHSVIEKGQTVTLRCDPISGHDNLYWYRRVMGKEIKFLLHFVKESKQDESGMPNNRFLAERTGGTYSTLKVQPAELEDSGVYFCASSYRGGRLGNEQFFGPGTRLTVL.

V usage is TRBV10-2 and J usage is TRBJ2-7, with D perhaps matching TRBD2 (5 bases). The germline V and J ends were trimmed by 4 bases and 6 bases, with 16 bases remaining between them. The CDR3 is 14 amino acids. CDR1 and CDR2 (germline): WSHSY, SAAADI. The DNA of the CDR3 is TGCGCCAGCAGTGGGGCCCTGGCGGCGGGCGAGCAGTACTTC. Translation: CASSGALAAGEQYF.

This clone occurred a few times. The chain has TRBV11-3 and TRBJ2-7, with 11 bases identical to TRBD2. Germline CDR1 and CDR2: SGHNT and YENEEA. The length of the CDR3 is 15 residues. J gave up 7 bases and V 5 bases, and 10 bases lay outside the gene matches. The CDR3 DNA reads as TGTGCCAGCAGCACTAGCGGGAGAAGGAGTTATGAGCAGTACTTC. Translation gives CASSTSGRRSYEQYF.

CDR3 amino acids: CASNLAGEVGELFF. In nucleotides, the CDR3 is TGCGCCAGCAACCTAGCGGGAGAGGTCGGGGAGCTGTTTTTT. The rearrangement links TRBV5-1 to TRBJ2-2; 10 bases are a match to TRBD2. The CDR3 is 14 amino acids. Trimming cost V 6 bases and J 7 bases; bases outside gene matches: 6. Germline values: CDR1 SGHRS, CDR2 YFSETQ.

V gene TRBV28 combines with J gene TRBJ1-2; D is undetermined. The germline V gene has CDR1 MDHEN and CDR2 SYDVKM. This CDR3 contains 15 residues. V lost 5 bases and J lost 5, with 18 bases in between. Here the CDR3 reads CASSRQATPSYGYTF. The CDR3 DNA follows: TGTGCCAGCAGTCGGCAAGCGACACCTTCTTATGGCTACACCTTC.

The chain is built from TRBV28 and TRBJ2-1; the D gene is possibly TRBD2 (6 bases). V was shortened by 5 bases and J by 4 bases, with 21 bases between the two germline ends. Looked up from germline, CDR1 is MDHEN and CDR2 is SYDVKM. This CDR3 is 17 amino acids long. The CDR3 bases are TGTGCCAGCAGTCGAGCATCGACTAGTCCCCTTTACAATGAGCAGTTCTTC. It is translated as CASSRASTSPLYNEQFF. The complete variable domain, with remaining parts taken from reference TRBV28 and TRBJ2-1, reads DVKVTQSSRYLVKRTGEKVFLECVQDMDHENMFWYRQDPGLGLRLIYFSYDVKMKEKGDIPEGYSVSREKKERFSLILESASTNQTSMYLCASSRASTSPLYNEQFFGPGTRLTVL.